This T cell receptor (beta chain) was recovered during a study of shared clonotypes between healthy human individuals (dated by TCRdb to 2018 to 2020). Context from the whole study: The cohort included three men and a couple of women between 18 and 49 years of age. Per donor, three plates each were used for CD4 naive and CD4 memory, two for CD8 naive, and one for CD8 memory. Each donor's leukapheresis produced roughly between roughly 0.85 and 9.5 billion PBMCs. Different laboratories and diverse techniques were used to prepare libraries and sequence TCR repertoires, to increase sequencing depth and limit assay-specific biases. To estimate repertoire size and how much clonotype sharing occurs between individuals, the study deeply sequenced the blood TCR repertoires of 5 or 6 healthy adults. What the work shows at the level of the full study, not this receptor alone: Approximately 5% of naive CD4, 3% to 4% of naive CD8, roughly 2.5% of memory CD4, and around 0.42% of memory CD8 clonotypes were shared across four donors. Because the study included only a small number of donors, the genetic and exposure-history diversity represented was limited. Sampling was restricted to blood, and TCR repertoires in tissues likely differ from the TCR repertoires found in blood. Estimated clonotype richness was generally larger for naive than for memory subsets. Higher generation probabilities were observed for clonotypes shared by all four sorted-subset donors than for non-shared clonotypes. Based on pairwise subsampling, the degree of clonotype sharing among donors was expected to be affected by sequencing depth. Even with the large sequencing depth, rarefaction of the sorted-subset datasets indicated that sequencing was incomplete.

With respect to this clone: What this receptor recognizes is not known. There are no base qualities to consult, and no much larger clone falls within one base.

The CDR1 and CDR2 encoded by the germline V gene are MDHEN and SYDVKM. The CDR3, cysteine through phenylalanine, is 14 amino acids long. Only the CDR3 portion is preserved as DNA: 42 bases, with reading frame beginning at the first base. The germline ends are 12 bases apart after V is trimmed by 6 bases and J by 4 bases. TCR CDR3 regions were amplified from genomic DNA by multiplex PCR using the deep immunoSEQ assay. Extracted genomic DNA from each cell subset was spread evenly across all wells of several immunoSEQ 96-well plates, with each plate serving as a replicate. Each replicate PCR for sorted subsets received roughly 0.2 ug genomic DNA, equal to around 32,000 T cell genomes. Purified libraries were quantified with a Qubit 3.0 fluorometer, sized on a Bioanalyzer 2100, and re-quantified with the KAPA Library Quantification kit. A separate single-read 150-cycle Illumina NextSeq 550 flow cell was used to sequence each immunoSEQ 96-well plate. Regarding the original processing steps: Because the immunoSEQ output included only junctional sequences and no quality scores, the filtering could not be the same as the filtering used for full-length reads. To assign V/J genes and CDR3, sequences were annotated using PyIR, a Python wrapper for IgBLAST v1.9, with IMGT germline references. Any read was removed if the V/J assignment was weak (E-value above 1e-6), the CDR3 was missing, or the read contained stop codons, out-of-frame junctions, or ambiguous translated residues. V3J clonotypes were defined as sequences sharing an identical inferred V gene, J gene, and CDR3 amino acid sequence. Percentage overlap between repertoires was computed as shared unique clonotypes divided by the size of the smaller repertoire. Repertoire richness was assessed with RTK rarefaction, the Chao1 estimator, and Recon v2.1 estimates of unobserved clonotypes. For all TCRbeta clonotypes obtained by the gDNA method from several donors, generation probabilities were computed with OLGA. The source is immuneACCESS, and TCRdb retained only in-frame sequences with V and J called. Part of the clones is not carried over; for the studies checked, unresolved V genes explain less than half of this, and the remainder is unexplained. V and J calls plus clone size are reproduced from that table; the DNA served to infer D and trimming. The sample records roughly 330,000 clones, roughly 70% of which are singletons. Of the sample, around 10% is held by the ten largest clones.

The donors were healthy, HIV-negative adults with no recently reported acute infections or vaccinations. Every donor was a Caucasian adult residing in Nashville, Tennessee, USA. Magnetic negative selection was used to enrich CD4+ T cells, after which naive cells were positively selected on CD45RA and the negative fraction became the memory subset. After blood collection by leukapheresis, PBMCs were isolated using Ficoll-Histopaque density gradient centrifugation and then cryopreserved in the vapor phase of liquid nitrogen. Analytical flow cytometry was used to check the purity and quantity of every magnetically sorted T cell population. Each sorted fraction had its genomic DNA isolated and then quantified by UV absorbance on a Nanodrop 2000c.

The source material was memory CD4+ T cells sorted from blood. The sample's cell subset or site label is to be understood as: CD45RA-negative fraction. This chain is built from TRBV28 and TRBJ1-4; the D region possibly corresponds to TRBD1 (5 bases align). The receptor comes from a man between 25 and 39 years old in good health. Here is the DNA: TGTGCCAGCAGACCGGGACGGAATAATGAAAAACTGTTTTTT. Translated, this is CASRPGRNNEKLFF.